The next 26 T cell receptor beta chains were all read from a single sample in a study of PD-1 blockade in mismatch repair-deficient tumors. Sequenced by immunoSEQ multiplex PCR; TCRdb stores in-frame clones only, minus some. The sample consists of 100,000 to 150,000 clones, more than 85% of them appearing once. The sample was peripheral blood, taken 44 weeks after starting pembrolizumab. These receptor sequences come from an adult with mismatch repair-deficient cancer.

The chain is built from TRBV10-3 and TRBJ2-2; 10 bases line up with TRBD2. The CDR3 has 18 amino acids. The V gene's germline CDR1 is ENHRY and CDR2 SYGVKD. The J segment lost 4 bases and the V segment lost 0 bases, leaving 8 bases of the junction unmatched. The chain's CDR3 is CAISESVGLAESTGELFF. CDR3 bases: TGTGCCATCAGTGAGTCGGTCGGACTAGCGGAAAGCACCGGGGAGCTGTTTTTT.

This chain connects TRBV18 to TRBJ2-5; D may correspond to TRBD1 or TRBD2 (6 bases each). The CDR3 is made up of 15 amino acids. V was shortened by 2 bases and J by 2 bases, with 12 bases between the two germline ends. Germline CDR1 KGHSH, CDR2 LQKENI. The CDR3 bases are TGTGCCAGCTCACCATGGCGAGGGGGGCAAGAGACCCAGTACTTC. Amino acid sequence: CASSPWRGGQETQYF.

The chain combines TRBV27 with TRBJ2-7, with a possible D match to TRBD1 (5 bases). Germline CDR1 is MNHEY and CDR2 is SMNVEV (reference sequence). Between the trimmed V and J ends, which lost 11 bases and 2 bases, there was a span of 22 bases. This CDR3 spans 15 amino acids. CDR3 in amino acids: CAGAARAPPPYEQYF. For the CDR3, the DNA is TGTGCCGGGGCGGCGCGAGCGCCCCCGCCCTACGAGCAGTACTTC.

The chain links TRBV4-1 to TRBJ2-7; D is uncertain. Deletions cut 2 bases from V and 2 bases from J, with 13 bases between. Germline V gene lookup returns CDR1 MGHRA and CDR2 YSYEKL. The CDR3 sequence is 15 residues long. The CDR3 DNA reads as TGCGCCAGCAGCCAATTCGTAGGCCATCCCTACGAGCAGTACTTC. Protein: CASSQFVGHPYEQYF.

This rearrangement joins TRBV6-6 to TRBJ1-1; 7 bases agree with TRBD1. CDR1 is MNHNY and CDR2 is SVGAGI in the germline V gene (reference sequence). This CDR3 has 14 residues. V dropped 4 bases and J dropped 6; count of bases not matched to a gene: 8. Here the CDR3 reads CASSFRGPNAEAFF. The CDR3 DNA sequence: TGTGCCAGCAGTTTTAGGGGGCCCAACGCTGAAGCTTTCTTT.

On this clone: An end of the junction does not agree with germline; a read error may underlie this. The chain combines TRBV5-4 with TRBJ2-1, with TRBD2 matching 7 bases. The CDR3 is 16 residues long. Germline V gene lookup returns CDR1 SGHNT and CDR2 YYREEE (reference sequence). The CDR3 DNA sequence: TGTGCCAGCAGATTGGATATGAGTTATCGGGGGGATGAGCAGTTCTTC. Its translation is CASRLDMSYRGDEQFF.

The chain uses TRBV10-2 and TRBJ2-7; D gene ambiguous. The length of the CDR3 is 11 residues. V gave up 5 bases and J gave up 0 bases, with 2 bases separating them. CDR1 is WSHSY, CDR2 SAAADI, per germline. The CDR3 here is CASSLSYEQYF. CDR3 DNA sequence: TGCGCCAGCAGTCTCTCCTACGAGCAGTACTTC.

V usage is TRBV6-4 and J usage is TRBJ2-7, with D possibly being TRBD1 (7 bases). This CDR3 is built from 13 residues. The V and J ends lost 7 bases and 7 bases respectively, with 17 bases between them. Germline loops: CDR1 MRHNA, CDR2 SNTAGT. The CDR3 is CASTPEAGGEQYF. In DNA form, the CDR3 reads TGTGCCAGCACCCCCGAGGCAGGGGGGGAGCAGTACTTC.

This chain links TRBV21-1 with TRBJ2-1; TRBD2 reflects the table's D call only, with no check against the DNA. TRBV21-1 is a listed pseudogene. The CDR3 loop spans 14 amino acids. In DNA form, the CDR3 reads TGTGCCAGCAGCAATTTCGCGGTGTGCAATGAGCAGTTCTTC. It encodes CASSNFAVCNEQFF.

The chain joins TRBV19 to TRBJ2-7; TRBD2 matches at 10 bases. Trimming cost V 3 bases and J 4 bases; bases outside gene matches: 6. This CDR3 is 15 amino acids long. CDR1 LNHDA and CDR2 SQIVND come from the germline V gene (reference sequence). CDR3 protein: CASSMEREGRYEQYF. CDR3 nucleotides: TGTGCCAGTAGTATGGAGCGGGAGGGCCGATACGAGCAGTACTTC.

This rearrangement joins TRBV7-2 to TRBJ2-5; the D gene is possibly TRBD2 (6 bases). The CDR3 runs 17 residues. Trimming stripped 2 bases from V and 4 bases from J, with 20 bases between. CDR1 and CDR2 (germline): SGHTA, FQGNSA. Here the CDR3 reads CASSLLGRRGPSETQYF. CDR3 nucleotide sequence: TGTGCCAGCAGCTTACTGGGGCGGCGGGGCCCGTCAGAGACCCAGTACTTC.

The chain couples TRBV5-1 to TRBJ2-2; no clear D gene. The V gene's germline CDR1 is SGHRS and CDR2 YFSETQ. This CDR3 comprises 16 residues. V shed 4 bases and J shed 1 base, with 14 bases lying between them. Here the CDR3 reads CASSPMSVWNTGELFF. The CDR3 nucleotides are TGCGCCAGCAGCCCCATGAGTGTCTGGAACACCGGGGAGCTGTTTTTT.

In this sample, this clone turned up once. The chain carries TRBV11-2 and TRBJ2-7; D uncertain. CDR1 and CDR2 (germline): SGHAT, FQNNGV. This CDR3 comprises 12 residues. V lost 4 bases and J lost 2, with 6 bases in between. CDR3 coding DNA: TGTGCCAGCAGCTCAGAGACCTACGAGCAGTACTTC. Translation: CASSSETYEQYF.

The chain has TRBV4-1 and TRBJ1-4; D gene uncertain. The V gene lost 2 bases and the J gene lost 7 bases, with 11 bases spanning the gap. Germline lookup yields CDR1 MGHRA and CDR2 YSYEKL. The length of the CDR3 is 14 residues. The CDR3 loop is CASSQITGSEKLFF. The CDR3 nucleotides read TGCGCCAGCAGCCAAATCACCGGGAGTGAAAAACTGTTTTTT.

This chain links TRBV6-6 with TRBJ2-7, with D maybe TRBD1 (6 bases). Germline-derived CDR1 and CDR2 are MNHNY and SVGAGI (reference sequence). V lost 4 bases, J lost 3 bases, and 13 bases lay in between. The CDR3 is 14 amino acids. The DNA of the CDR3 is TGTGCCAGCAGTTCCCGGGACACCCTCTACGAGCAGTACTTC. This translates into CASSSRDTLYEQYF.

V and J are TRBV6-6 and TRBJ2-5; 11 nucleotides match TRBD2. The CDR3 has 15 residues. J was trimmed by 2 bases and V by 4 bases; bases with no gene match: 3. The germline V gene encodes CDR1 MNHNY and CDR2 SVGAGI (reference sequence). CDR3 residues: CASSSTSGEQETQYF. As DNA, the CDR3 is TGTGCCAGCAGTTCGACTAGCGGGGAACAAGAGACCCAGTACTTC.

This clone was observed a handful of times. The V gene is TRBV6-1, the J gene TRBJ1-2, with 9 bases lining up with TRBD1. The germline V gene has CDR1 MNHNS and CDR2 SASEGT. V gave up 2 bases and J gave up 8 bases; unmatched junction bases: 3. This CDR3 contains 13 residues. CDR3 region: CASSERDREGYTF. Written as DNA, the CDR3 is TGTGCCAGCAGTGAAAGGGACAGGGAAGGCTACACCTTC.

The genes are TRBV4-3 and TRBJ2-1; D not resolved. The V end lost 0 bases, the J end lost 3 bases, and 24 bases lay between the germline ends. This CDR3 has 20 residues. Germline values: CDR1 LGHNA, CDR2 YSLEER. CDR3 bases: TGCGCCAGCAGCCAAGATCTGGTTTCCGGATCTAGGGCCTTCTACAATGAGCAGTTCTTC. Its translation: CASSQDLVSGSRAFYNEQFF.

This chain uses TRBV28 with TRBJ1-5; 11 nucleotides match TRBD1. The germline CDR1 and CDR2 sequences are MDHEN and SYDVKM. J gave up 6 bases and V 4 bases, and 11 bases lay outside the gene matches. The CDR3 length is 17 residues. This CDR3 reads CASSSYAGTGGGQPQHF. CDR3 in DNA: TGTGCCAGCAGTTCCTACGCCGGGACAGGGGGGGGTCAGCCCCAGCATTTT. The full variable domain, rest sourced from reference TRBV28 and TRBJ1-5, is DVKVTQSSRYLVKRTGEKVFLECVQDMDHENMFWYRQDPGLGLRLIYFSYDVKMKEKGDIPEGYSVSREKKERFSLILESASTNQTSMYLCASSSYAGTGGGQPQHFGDGTRLSIL.

This clone has a handful of counts. The rearrangement links TRBV14 to TRBJ2-7; D remains unclear. V was clipped by 4 bases and J by 9 bases, with 13 bases between them. The CDR3 runs to 12 residues. CDR1 and CDR2 (germline): SGHDN, FVKESK. CDR3 protein: CASSPLPGLQYF. The CDR3 coding sequence is TGTGCCAGCAGCCCCCTCCCCGGCTTGCAGTACTTC.

The V and J genes are TRBV6-6 and TRBJ1-5, with D perhaps TRBD1 (6 bases). In germline, CDR1 is MNHNY, CDR2 SVGAGI (reference sequence). V was trimmed by 2 bases and J by 4 bases, leaving 9 bases between them. The CDR3 covers 14 residues. As DNA, the CDR3 is TGTGCCAGCAGTTACGGCCAGGGGAATCAGCCCCAGCATTTT. It translates to CASSYGQGNQPQHF.

In this sample, this clone turned up a few times. V is TRBV7-3 and J is TRBJ2-1; D assignment may be TRBD1 or TRBD2 (6 bases each). Germline CDR1 reads SGHTA; CDR2 reads FQGTGA. This CDR3 region has 14 residues. Trimming pared 5 bases from V and 9 bases from J, leaving 17 bases between. CDR3 in amino acids: CASSTGASVREQFF. Here the CDR3 DNA reads TGTGCCAGCAGCACGGGGGCTAGCGTGCGTGAGCAGTTCTTC.

The V call is TRBV5-5, the J call TRBJ2-7; TRBD2 matches 12 bases. Per germline, CDR1 SGHKS and CDR2 YYEKEE (reference sequence). The CDR3 is 17 amino acids. V shed 7 bases, J shed 2 bases, and the junction held 13 bases outside the gene matches. This chain's CDR3 is CASRPRPLAGGPYEQYF. The CDR3 region has the DNA TGTGCCAGCCGGCCGCGCCCTCTAGCGGGAGGGCCCTACGAGCAGTACTTC.

This clone has more than one count but fewer than ten. The chain uses TRBV14 and TRBJ2-3, with D tentatively TRBD1 (5 bases). This CDR3 is 15 amino acids long. Trimming removed 4 bases from V and 3 bases from J, with 14 bases in between. Germline lookup yields CDR1 SGHDN and CDR2 FVKESK. The CDR3 DNA sequence: TGTGCCAGCAGCCCCACGTTTGGGGCGACAGATACGCAGTATTTT. The encoded protein is CASSPTFGATDTQYF.

This clone occurred once. This chain links TRBV19 with TRBJ2-7; no definite D call. The CDR3 has 15 amino acids. V was shortened by 5 bases and J by 3 bases, with 17 bases between the two germline ends. Looked up from germline, CDR1 is LNHDA and CDR2 is SQIVND (reference sequence). CDR3: CASSPRRALGYEQYF. The CDR3 DNA is TGTGCCAGTAGTCCTAGACGGGCCTTGGGCTACGAGCAGTACTTC.

The table lists this clone with a few counts. V usage is TRBV27 and J usage is TRBJ2-2; 7 bases line up with TRBD2. The CDR3 sequence is 16 residues long. Germline CDR1 and CDR2: MNHEY and SMNVEV (reference sequence). After removal of 5 bases from V and 6 bases from J, the junction contained 12 bases not matched to a gene. DNA for the CDR3: TGTGCCAGCAGTCGGAGCGGGGACTCTGCGTCCGGGGAGCTGTTTTTT. Translated, it gives CASSRSGDSASGELFF.